These 24 T cell receptor beta chains originate from one sample sequenced in a study of tumor-infiltrating lymphocytes in oesophageal squamous cell carcinoma. From the PCR reads, TCRdb called clonotypes with MiXCR, one entry per CDR3 protein. The repertoire holds about 11,000 distinct CDR3 sequences, 52% seen once, with 15% to 20% in the top ten. The sequenced sample was esophageal tumor tissue. The receptors shown here come from a female donor with esophageal squamous cell carcinoma.

The chain links TRBV7-2 to TRBJ2-4, with D perhaps assigned TRBD1 or TRBD2 (5 bases each). The J call may be mistaken, given a closer DNA end match to TRBJ2-7. CDR3 length: 13 residues. Germline CDR1 is SGHTA and CDR2 is FQGNSA. CDR3 residues: CASSLGAGGEQYF. The DNA of the CDR3 is TGTGCCAGCAGCTTAGGGGCTGGGGGCGAGCAGTACTTC.

This clonotype was seen a handful of times. The chain uses TRBV5-1 and TRBJ1-1, with 12 bases aligning to TRBD1. The CDR3 covers 14 residues. Germline assignment: CDR1 SGHRS and CDR2 YFSETQ. The ends lost 6 bases at V and 5 bases at J; junction bases unmatched: 5. The CDR3 region is CASTGQGALTEAFF. CDR3 coding DNA: TGCGCCAGCACGGGACAGGGGGCGTTGACTGAAGCTTTCTTT.

This clonotype is deemed medium-sized. At one boundary the junction diverges from the germline segment, which might be a read error. The chain recombines TRBV7-7 with TRBJ2-2, with 9 positions matching TRBD2. Germline assignment: CDR1 SSHAT and CDR2 FNYEAQ (reference sequence). The CDR3 extends over 18 amino acids. CDR3 nucleotides: TGTGCTAGCAGCCAGAATCTAGGGACTAGCCTGAACACCGGGGAGCTGTTTTTT. It codes for CASSQNLGTSLNTGELFF.

This clonotype was seen a handful of times. The chain recombines TRBV2 with TRBJ2-2; TRBD1 or TRBD2 may be the D gene (5 bases each). The germline CDR1 and CDR2 sequences are SNHLY and FYNNEI. The CDR3 is made up of 15 amino acids. V was cut by 6 bases and J by 0 bases, with 11 bases left in between. CDR3 residues: CASRLGTANTGELFF. DNA of the CDR3: TGTGCCAGCAGATTGGGGACGGCGAACACCGGGGAGCTGTTTTTT.

J is TRBJ1-1 and V is TRBV7-9; D ambiguous. Per germline, CDR1 SEHNR and CDR2 FQNEAQ (reference sequence). The CDR3 sequence is 14 residues long. The V end was cut by 6 bases, the J end by 3 bases, with 14 bases between. CDR3 region: CASRWSPGDTEAFF. The CDR3 coding sequence is TGTGCCAGCAGGTGGTCCCCGGGAGACACTGAAGCTTTCTTT.

The V and J genes are TRBV6-1 and TRBJ2-3; D uncertain. V was clipped by 3 bases and J by 2 bases, with 18 bases between them. CDR3 length equals 17 residues. The germline V gene has CDR1 MNHNS and CDR2 SASEGT. In DNA, the CDR3 is TGTGCCAGCAGTGATAGAGGCGGCGGAGACCTCACAGATACGCAGTATTTT. This translates into CASSDRGGGDLTDTQYF.

This clonotype is deemed medium-sized (0.01 to 0.1%). The chain uses TRBV12-3 or TRBV12-4 and TRBJ2-5; D gene uncertain. This CDR3 is built from 13 residues. The V gene lost 7 bases and the J gene lost 3 bases, with 12 bases spanning the gap. This CDR3 is CASTHGVEETQYF. DNA for the CDR3: TGTGCCAGCACTCACGGCGTGGAAGAGACCCAGTACTTC.

This clonotype was counted once. J is TRBJ2-7 and V is TRBV12-3 or TRBV12-4; 8 bases are shared with TRBD1. The J call may be wrong; the DNA end is better matched by TRBJ2-5. This CDR3 spans 14 amino acids. The CDR3 DNA reads TGTGCCAGCAGTTTAGGACAGGGGCAAGAGACCCAGTACTTC. Protein product: CASSLGQGQETQYF.

This clonotype was counted many times. This chain uses TRBV6-6 with TRBJ1-6; D remains ambiguous. In germline, CDR1 is MNHNY, CDR2 SVGAGI (reference sequence). CDR3 length equals 15 residues. Trimming removed 0 bases at V and 6 bases at J, with 9 bases between. CDR3 residues: CASSYSGYPNSPLHF. For the CDR3, the DNA is TGTGCCAGCAGTTACTCGGGATACCCTAATTCACCCCTCCACTTT.

This clonotype is termed medium-sized. The V and J genes are TRBV6-1 and TRBJ1-4, with 8 bases fitting TRBD1. Trimming took 6 bases from V and 0 from J; bases not matched to a gene: 0. The CDR3 has 14 residues. Germline CDR1 MNHNS, CDR2 SASEGT. CDR3 DNA sequence: TGTGCCAGCAGGACAGGGGCAACTAATGAAAAACTGTTTTTT. It encodes CASRTGATNEKLFF.

This clonotype was observed once. J is TRBJ2-5 and V is TRBV7-2; TRBD1 aligns across 7 bases. The DNA matches TRBJ2-7 better at its end, which makes the J call doubtful. This CDR3 has 14 amino acids. Germline CDR1 and CDR2: SGHTA and FQGNSA. In DNA, the CDR3 is TGTGCCAGCAGCTTAGAACAGGGGCCCTACGAGCAGTACTTC. Amino acid sequence: CASSLEQGPYEQYF.

The CDR3 here is CASSPQVRAGGYTF. The CDR3 DNA reads TGTGCCAGCAGCCCCCAGGTTCGGGCAGGCGGCTACACCTTC. The chain uses TRBV7-9 and TRBJ2-1; D not certain. The tail of the sequence fits TRBJ1-2 better, so the J call may be wrong. Germline assignment: CDR1 SEHNR and CDR2 FQNEAQ (reference sequence). The CDR3 length is 14 residues.

The chain combines TRBV7-2 with TRBJ2-7; no definite D call. The better agreement between TRBJ2-1 and the DNA end casts doubt on the J call. Per germline, CDR1 SGHTA and CDR2 FQGNSA. There are 15 residues in the CDR3. The CDR3 region is CASSLASLSSYEQFF. CDR3 nucleotides: TGTGCCAGCAGCTTAGCGTCTCTTTCCTCCTACGAGCAGTTCTTC.

The V gene is TRBV6-5, the J gene TRBJ2-3; 13 bases align to TRBD2. The germline V gene encodes CDR1 MNHEY and CDR2 SVGAGI. There are 19 residues in the CDR3. V was pared by 5 bases and J by 5 bases, with 16 bases of the junction left unmatched. Here the CDR3 reads CASSDGRRLAGGWLDTQYF. The CDR3 DNA reads TGTGCCAGCAGTGACGGGCGGAGACTAGCGGGAGGTTGGTTAGATACGCAGTATTTT.

This sequence joins TRBV7-9 and TRBJ2-3; D is perhaps TRBD2 (6 bases). The J call may not be correct, given that the DNA end is closer to TRBJ2-1. Germline V gene data show CDR1 as SEHNR and CDR2 as FQNEAQ (reference sequence). This CDR3 comprises 16 residues. The CDR3 DNA reads TGTGCCAGCAGCCTACTGGGCGGGGTGTCCTACAATGAGCAGTTCTTC. Protein: CASSLLGGVSYNEQFF.

The CDR3 sequence is CASSRVRETQYF. The CDR3 coding sequence is TGTGCCAGCAGCCGTGTCCGAGAGACCCAGTACTTC. The chain carries TRBV7-2 and TRBJ2-5; no definite D call. The V end lost 5 bases, the J end lost 4 bases, and 8 bases lay between the germline ends. This CDR3 contains 12 residues. Germline V gene data show CDR1 as SGHTA and CDR2 as FQGNSA.

CDR3 bases: TGTGCCAGCAGCCCCTGGACTAGTTCCTACGAGCAGTACTTC. Protein: CASSPWTSSYEQYF. V is TRBV7-3 and J is TRBJ2-5, with 7 bases fitting TRBD2. The DNA end lines up better with TRBJ2-7; the J call may be wrong. Germline CDR1 is SGHTA and CDR2 is FQGTGA. This CDR3 spans 14 amino acids.

The J gene is TRBJ1-2, the V gene TRBV11-2; D uncertain. V was pared by 5 bases and J by 1 base, with 8 bases between. Germline assignment: CDR1 SGHAT and CDR2 FQNNGV. This CDR3 region has 13 residues. Here the CDR3 reads CASSLSFNYGYTF. DNA of the CDR3: TGTGCCAGCAGCCTTAGCTTTAACTATGGCTACACCTTC.

V and J are TRBV6-1 and TRBJ2-2; TRBD1 is a possible D gene (5 bases). Looked up from germline, CDR1 is MNHNS and CDR2 is SASEGT. This CDR3 has 16 residues. The germline V and J ends were trimmed by 4 bases and 1 base, with 13 bases remaining between them. CDR3 nucleotide sequence: TGTGCCAGCAGTGGGTACCGAGGACAGAACACCGGGGAGCTGTTTTTT. Its protein is CASSGYRGQNTGELFF.

Comments on this clonotype: A read error may account for a junction end that differs from germline. V is TRBV6-2 or TRBV6-3 and J is TRBJ2-7; TRBD2 matches at 9 bases. The CDR3 extends over 12 amino acids. Looked up from germline, CDR1 is MNHEY and CDR2 is SVGEGT. CDR3 amino acids: CASSYPSGGLFF. In DNA form, the CDR3 reads TGTGCCAGCAGTTACCCCAGCGGGGGGCTGTTCTTC.

By sample fraction, this clonotype is medium-sized (0.01 to 0.1%). V and J are TRBV6-1 and TRBJ2-7; 11 bases agree with TRBD1. J gave up 4 bases and V 2 bases, and 10 bases lay outside the gene matches. The germline V gene has CDR1 MNHNS and CDR2 SASEGT. The CDR3 has 17 amino acids. The chain's CDR3 is CASSELLRTGGRYEQYF. The CDR3 nucleotides are TGTGCCAGCAGTGAACTCCTACGGACAGGGGGCAGGTACGAGCAGTACTTC.

There are a few counts of this clonotype. This rearrangement joins TRBV7-9 to TRBJ2-5; 10 nucleotides agree with TRBD1. The better agreement between TRBJ2-1 and the DNA end casts doubt on the J call. Germline V CDR1 and CDR2: SEHNR, FQNEAQ (reference sequence). CDR3 size: 15 residues. CDR3 coding DNA: TGTGCCAGCAGCTCTGGACAGGGGGTGACAGATACGCAGTTCTTC. Protein sequence: CASSSGQGVTDTQFF.

This clonotype has a single count. In this CDR3 the conserved last residue, phenylalanine or tryptophan, is missing, so a read error is likely. It is unclear where the CDR3 begins or ends on the DNA, so no DNA is shown, and the CDR3 is as TCRdb lists it. This sequence joins TRBV24-1 and TRBJ1-1; TRBD1 was called by the table and not checked on the DNA. The CDR3 is 19 amino acids in total, end residues counted. Germline CDR1 is KGHDR and CDR2 is SFDVKD. The CDR3 protein is CATSDHRTGWVYNEQFFGA.

This clonotype has only one observation. This chain connects TRBV7-6 to TRBJ2-1; 11 bases map to TRBD2. Gene TRBJ2-7 matches the end of the DNA better, so the J call may be wrong. The CDR3 covers 15 residues. In germline, CDR1 is SGHVS, CDR2 FNYEAQ. The CDR3 coding sequence is TGTGCCAGCAGCTTAGAACTAGCGGGAGCGGGGGAGCAGTACTTC. This gives the protein CASSLELAGAGEQYF.